The clone carrying this TCR beta chain was counted at least ten times. Its antigen is unknown. This specimen comes from a study of T cell repertoires in cytomegalovirus infection. Study background: CMV infection together with matching HLA type was indicated by public TCR beta signatures. Whole-study results and caveats: Carriers of CMV plus the relevant HLA were identified by cumulative public TCR beta family frequency.

In TCRdb, the reads were re-called with MiXCR into one record per CDR3 protein. This table has around 530,000 distinct CDR3 sequences, 16% appearing once. The sample taken for sequencing was CD8+ T cells from PBMCs. This clonotype was sampled from a human donor in good health (CMV status not recorded). Some clones in this sample may be carry-over from other donors' samples.

CDR3 in DNA: TGTGCCACCGGGCCTCACTTTACAAGCAATCAGCCCCAGCATTTT. This codes for CATGPHFTSNQPQHF. The chain is built from TRBV7-8 and TRBJ1-5; D is ambiguous. The CDR3 is made up of 15 amino acids. Per the germline V gene, CDR1 is SGHVS and CDR2 is FQNEAQ. The V end was cut by 10 bases, the J end by 1 base, with 17 bases between.